The T cell receptor (beta chain) under discussion was sequenced for a study of blood T cell repertoires in COVID-19. Overall study context: The United States, Italy and Spain provided the acute and convalescent COVID-19 samples. T cells, B-cell-depleted T cells, or PBMCs supplied cDNA or gDNA.

TCRdb's table, derived via immunoSEQ multiplex PCR, lists solely in-frame clones and lacks some. The table has approximately 64,000 clones, approximately 90% seen once. Cohort 3 donors were reported recovered after two negative PCRs, clearance, or symptom resolution. The CDR3 has 15 residues. Germline CDR1 and CDR2: SGHDN and FVKESK. V was clipped by 0 bases and J by 0 bases, with 8 bases between them. The sample taken for sequencing was PBMCs or T cells enriched from blood (not recorded which). This receptor was taken from a woman in her forties who had recovered from COVID-19. The chain recombines TRBV14 with TRBJ1-1; no clear D. The CDR3 sequence: CASSQDQRLNTEAFF. The CDR3 region has the DNA TGTGCCAGCAGCCAAGATCAGCGCCTGAACACTGAAGCTTTCTTT.